The 2 T cell receptor beta chains presented below share a single source sample, sequenced in a study of cytomegalovirus exposure and HLA in healthy donors. The study ran its PCR with 60 Vbeta and 13 Jbeta primers. Repertoires were generated with immunoSEQ multiplex PCR, while TCRdb's copy carries only in-frame clones and drops some. The repertoire holds about 160,000 clones, around 79% seen once, with roughly 7.3% in the top ten. The specimen was PBMCs. Source of these receptors: a male donor in good health and CMV-seropositive.

V usage is TRBV5-1 and J usage is TRBJ2-1; D is possibly TRBD1 (5 bases). The V and J ends lost 4 bases and 2 bases respectively, with 13 bases between them. Per the germline V gene, CDR1 is SGHRS and CDR2 is YFSETQ. There are 15 residues in the CDR3. As DNA, the CDR3 is TGCGCCAGCAGCGAGGACATTTATCCCTACAATGAGCAGTTCTTC. Its protein product is CASSEDIYPYNEQFF.

The chain recombines TRBV7-9 with TRBJ1-2, with unresolved D. V shed 6 bases and J shed 1 base, with 9 bases lying between them. Germline CDR1 and CDR2: SEHNR and FQNEAQ (reference sequence). This CDR3 comprises 13 residues. In nucleotides, the CDR3 is TGTGCCAGCAGGGGCAGGCTTAACTATGGCTACACCTTC. It codes for CASRGRLNYGYTF. The full variable domain, completed using reference TRBV7-9 and TRBJ1-2, is DTGVSQNPRHKITKRGQNVTFRCDPISEHNRLYWYRQTLGQGPEFLTYFQNEAQLEKSRLLSDRFSAERPKGSFSTLEIQRTEQGDSAMYLCASRGRLNYGYTFGSGTRLTVV.